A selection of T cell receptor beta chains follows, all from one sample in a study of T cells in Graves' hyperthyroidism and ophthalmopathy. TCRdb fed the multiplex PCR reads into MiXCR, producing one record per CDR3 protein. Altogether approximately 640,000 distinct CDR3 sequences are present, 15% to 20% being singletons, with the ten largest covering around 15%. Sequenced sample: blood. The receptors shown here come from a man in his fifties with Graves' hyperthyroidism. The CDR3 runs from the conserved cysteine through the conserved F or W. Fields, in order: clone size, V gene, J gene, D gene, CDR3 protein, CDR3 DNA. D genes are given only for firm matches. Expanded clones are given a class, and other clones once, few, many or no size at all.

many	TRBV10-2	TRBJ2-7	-	CASSASDLLSEQYF	TGCGCCAGCAGTGCGAGTGACCTCCTCTCCGAGCAGTACTTC
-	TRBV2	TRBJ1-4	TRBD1	CASSETGVEKLFF	TGTGCCAGCAGTGAGACAGGGGTTGAAAAACTGTTTTTT
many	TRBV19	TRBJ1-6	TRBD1	CASSRTGTGVDSPLHF	TGTGCCAGTAGTAGAACCGGGACAGGGGTCGATTCACCCCTCCACTTT
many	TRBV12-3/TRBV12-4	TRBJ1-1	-	CASSNVRAMNTEAFF	TGTGCCAGCAGTAACGTTCGGGCTATGAACACTGAAGCTTTCTTT
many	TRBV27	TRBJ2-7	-	CASKAGAQKWWYYEQYF	TGTGCCAGCAAGGCCGGGGCCCAAAAGTGGTGGTACTACGAGCAGTACTTC
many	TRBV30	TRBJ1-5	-	CAWSVAGVSNQPQHF	TGTGCCTGGAGTGTTGCGGGCGTTAGCAATCAGCCCCAGCATTTT
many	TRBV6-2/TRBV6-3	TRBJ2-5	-	CASSYSGGEQETQYF	TGTGCCAGCAGTTACTCCGGCGGGGAACAAGAGACCCAGTACTTC
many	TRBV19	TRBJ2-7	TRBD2	CASQTSGRAGEQYF	TGTGCCAGCCAGACTAGCGGGAGGGCGGGCGAGCAGTACTTC
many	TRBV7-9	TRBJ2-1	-	CASGSARSVSYNEQFF	TGTGCCAGCGGCTCAGCCCGTAGCGTCTCCTACAATGAGCAGTTCTTC
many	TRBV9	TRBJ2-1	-	CASSAWGNEQFF	TGTGCCAGCAGCGCCTGGGGCAATGAGCAGTTCTTC
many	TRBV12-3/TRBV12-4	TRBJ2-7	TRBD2	CASRVAGAHEQYF	TGTGCCAGCAGGGTAGCGGGAGCTCACGAGCAGTACTTC
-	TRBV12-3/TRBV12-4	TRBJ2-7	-	CASSHELQDAYEQYF	TGTGCCAGCAGTCACGAACTACAAGATGCCTACGAGCAGTACTTC
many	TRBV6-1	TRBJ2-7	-	CASSDPGPSSYEQYF	TGTGCCAGCAGTGACCCGGGCCCGAGCTCCTACGAGCAGTACTTC
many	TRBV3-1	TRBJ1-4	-	CASSQDVRANEKLFF	TGTGCCAGCAGCCAAGATGTGCGAGCTAATGAAAAACTGTTTTTT
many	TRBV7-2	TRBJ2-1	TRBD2	CASSLQGWDYYNRFNEQFF	TGTGCCAGCAGCTTGCAGGGCTGGGACTACTATAACAGGTTCAATGAGCAGTTCTTC
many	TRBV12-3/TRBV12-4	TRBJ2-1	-	CASSLSSGYSSYNEQFF	TGTGCCAGCAGTTTATCCTCCGGGTACAGCTCCTACAATGAGCAGTTCTTC
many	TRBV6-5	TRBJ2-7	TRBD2	CASSYSRTSGSTGQYF	TGTGCCAGCAGTTACTCAAGGACTAGCGGGAGTACCGGGCAGTACTTC
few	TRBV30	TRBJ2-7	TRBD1	CAWSVGTGGVEQYF	TGTGCCTGGAGTGTAGGGACAGGGGGCGTCGAGCAGTACTTC
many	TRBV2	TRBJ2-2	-	CASSAGNTGELFF	TGTGCCAGCAGTGCGGGTAACACCGGGGAGCTGTTTTTT
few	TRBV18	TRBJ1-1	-	CASSPWAGPTEAFF	TGTGCCAGCTCACCATGGGCAGGCCCCACTGAAGCTTTCTTT
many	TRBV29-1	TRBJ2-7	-	CSVEDQDGSYEQYF	TGCAGCGTTGAAGATCAGGATGGATCCTACGAGCAGTACTTC
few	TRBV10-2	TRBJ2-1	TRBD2	CASSGGLAGSFNEQFF	TGCGCCAGCAGTGGAGGACTAGCGGGCTCGTTCAATGAGCAGTTCTTC
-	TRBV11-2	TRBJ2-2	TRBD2	CASSSRTGGGTGELFF	TGTGCCAGCAGCTCCCGGACGGGGGGGGGCACCGGGGAGCTGTTTTTT
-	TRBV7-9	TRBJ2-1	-	CASSLVTGIREQFF	TGTGCCAGCAGCTTAGTGACGGGCATCAGGGAGCAGTTCTTC
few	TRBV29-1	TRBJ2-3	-	CSVDPRQGQHTDTQYF	TGCAGCGTTGATCCCCGTCAGGGGCAACACACAGATACGCAGTATTTT
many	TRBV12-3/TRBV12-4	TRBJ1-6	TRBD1	CASSSSTGTANSPLHF	TGTGCCAGCAGTTCCAGCACCGGGACAGCCAATTCACCCCTCCACTTT
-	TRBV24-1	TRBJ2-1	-	CATSVRAGNNEQIF	TGTGCCACCAGTGTGAGGGCGGGTAACAATGAGCAGATCTTC